This T cell receptor (beta chain) came from a study of cytomegalovirus exposure and HLA in healthy donors. Notes on the study in general: Reports indicated that the classifier achieved high specificity and sensitivity in diagnosing cytomegalovirus status. Analysis was carried out at a later point, and it linked a missense DCLRE1C variant to TCR beta V- and J-gene trimming. Owing to their indistinguishability, certain V segments, notably TRBV6-2 and TRBV6-3, were excluded.

Germline V CDR1 and CDR2: MNHEY, SVGAGI. The CDR3 is made up of 14 amino acids. Trimming shortened V by 7 bases and J by 2 bases, and 15 bases separated the two germline ends. Concerning this clone itself: Its antigen is not known.

PCR used 60 Vbeta primers and 13 Jbeta primers. Using immunoSEQ multiplex PCR, the repertoire was profiled, and TCRdb retains in-frame clones only, with some absent. The sample contains roughly 120,000 clones, about 72% of which appear only once. V usage is TRBV6-5 and J usage is TRBJ2-7; tentative D call: TRBD2 (5 bases). The sequenced sample was PBMCs. The clonotype was recovered from a man aged 50 or older in good health and CMV-seropositive. In DNA, the CDR3 is TGTGCCAGCAACGTACGAGGGAAAACCTACGAGCAGTACTTC. This sequence encodes CASNVRGKTYEQYF.